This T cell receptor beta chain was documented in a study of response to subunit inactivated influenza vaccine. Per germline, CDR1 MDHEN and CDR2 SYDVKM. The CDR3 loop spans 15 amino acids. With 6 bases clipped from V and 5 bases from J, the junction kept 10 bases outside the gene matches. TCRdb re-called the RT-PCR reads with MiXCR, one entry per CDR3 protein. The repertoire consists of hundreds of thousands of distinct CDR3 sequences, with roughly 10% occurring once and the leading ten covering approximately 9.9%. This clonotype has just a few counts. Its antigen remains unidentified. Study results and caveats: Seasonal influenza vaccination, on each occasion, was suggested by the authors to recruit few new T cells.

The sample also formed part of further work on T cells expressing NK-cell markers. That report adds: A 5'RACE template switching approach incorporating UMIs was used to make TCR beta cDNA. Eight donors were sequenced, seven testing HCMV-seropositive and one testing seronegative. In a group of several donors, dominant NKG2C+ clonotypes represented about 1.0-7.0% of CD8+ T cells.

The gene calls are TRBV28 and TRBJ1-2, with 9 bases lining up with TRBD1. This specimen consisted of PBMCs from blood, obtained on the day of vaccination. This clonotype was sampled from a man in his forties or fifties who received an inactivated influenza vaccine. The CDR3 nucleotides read TGTGCCAGCAGCCAACACAGGGGGCAATATTATGGCTACACCTTC. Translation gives CASSQHRGQYYGYTF.